These 9 T cell receptor beta chains were all obtained from the same sample, sequenced in a study of prognosis after radiotherapy for stage I lung cancer. TCR beta CDR3 was amplified from genomic DNA by two-round multiplex PCR. The use of primers specific to each TRBV and TRBJ gene characterized first-round PCR. Using its own MiXCR run on the multiplex PCR reads, TCRdb lists one record per CDR3 protein. The data hold more than 30,000 distinct CDR3 sequences, with around 43% observed a single time. Sample: PBMCs, taken before or after stereotactic body radiation therapy (not recorded which). These receptors came from a donor over 45 with non-small cell lung cancer.

This clonotype was detected ten times or more. CDR3 region: CASGRSASQETQYF. In DNA form, the CDR3 reads TGTGCCAGCGGTAGGTCGGCCTCGCAAGAGACCCAGTACTTC. The chain joins TRBV11-3 to TRBJ2-5; D is unclear. Trimming shortened V by 8 bases and J by 2 bases, and 15 bases separated the two germline ends. This CDR3 is 14 amino acids long. Germline V gene lookup returns CDR1 SGHNT and CDR2 YENEEA.

This clonotype was counted ten times or more. The chain links TRBV30 to TRBJ1-2, with D uncertain. Trimming pared 1 base from V and 2 bases from J, leaving 11 bases between. This CDR3 is 14 amino acids long. CDR1 and CDR2 from the germline V gene are GTSNPN and SVGIG (reference sequence). The chain's CDR3 is CAWSGSSLNYGYTF. The CDR3 nucleotides read TGTGCCTGGAGTGGAAGCTCTTTGAACTATGGCTACACCTTC.

The rearrangement joins TRBV30 to TRBJ1-2; 7 nucleotides agree with TRBD1. Trimming took 3 bases from V and 0 from J; bases not matched to a gene: 1. This CDR3 spans 13 amino acids. Germline CDR1 GTSNPN, CDR2 SVGIG (reference sequence). The DNA of the CDR3 is TGTGCCTGGAGGGGACAGACTAACTATGGCTACACCTTC. Translation gives CAWRGQTNYGYTF.

Many counts were recorded for this clonotype. J is TRBJ2-3 and V is TRBV29-1; 7 bases are a match to TRBD2. Germline trimming cut 6 bases from V and 10 bases from J; bases unmatched to any gene: 7. CDR3 length equals 11 residues. Germline V gene lookup returns CDR1 SQVTM and CDR2 ANQGSEA. CDR3 bases: TGCAGCGTAAGGACGGGGGGAGCGCAGTATTTT. This sequence encodes CSVRTGGAQYF.

This clonotype occurred many times. The chain uses TRBV30 and TRBJ1-5, with TRBD1 matching over 8 bases. Unmatched junction bases numbered 2, after V lost 0 bases and J lost 4 bases. The CDR3 extends over 14 amino acids. In germline, CDR1 is GTSNPN, CDR2 SVGIG (reference sequence). The CDR3 loop is CAWSVQGGNQPQHF. The CDR3 region has the DNA TGTGCCTGGAGTGTACAGGGGGGGAATCAGCCCCAGCATTTT.

With respect to this clonotype: Given a far larger clone just one base away, this is likely a sequencing read error. The V gene is TRBV6-8, the J gene TRBJ1-2; D unclear. Trimming shortened V by 0 bases and J by 4 bases, and 9 bases separated the two germline ends. The CDR3 has 14 residues. Germline-derived CDR1 and CDR2 are MNHGY and SAAAGT. CDR3 amino acids: CASSYSQATYGYTF. In DNA form, the CDR3 reads TGTGCCAGCAGTTACTCCCAGGCAACCTATGGCTACACCTTC.

The chain joins TRBV7-9 to TRBJ1-2; tentatively, D is TRBD1 (5 bases). CDR1 is SEHNR, CDR2 FQNEAQ, per germline (reference sequence). The CDR3 spans 13 residues. V shed 5 bases and J shed 4 bases, with 11 bases lying between them. CDR3 in amino acids: CASSGTLSYGYTF. Here the CDR3 DNA reads TGTGCCAGCAGCGGGACCCTCTCCTATGGCTACACCTTC.

This clonotype showed up many times. The chain combines TRBV28 with TRBJ2-3, with a possible D match to TRBD2 (7 bases). Trimming shortened V by 4 bases and J by 1 base, and 12 bases separated the two germline ends. Germline V gene sequence: CDR1 MDHEN, CDR2 SYDVKM. The CDR3 contains 15 residues. CDR3 sequence reads: CASSSQGRGTDTQYF. CDR3 bases: TGTGCCAGCAGTTCCCAGGGGAGGGGCACAGATACGCAGTATTTT.

This clonotype was counted at least ten times. A much larger clone lies one base from this, so it may be a read error. The CDR3 region is CASSYGGYGCTF. CDR3 bases: TGTGCCAGCAGTTACGGTGGCTATGGCTGCACCTTC. This chain uses TRBV6-5 with TRBJ1-2; D gene unclear. The germline V gene encodes CDR1 MNHEY and CDR2 SVGAGI. The CDR3 is 12 residues long.